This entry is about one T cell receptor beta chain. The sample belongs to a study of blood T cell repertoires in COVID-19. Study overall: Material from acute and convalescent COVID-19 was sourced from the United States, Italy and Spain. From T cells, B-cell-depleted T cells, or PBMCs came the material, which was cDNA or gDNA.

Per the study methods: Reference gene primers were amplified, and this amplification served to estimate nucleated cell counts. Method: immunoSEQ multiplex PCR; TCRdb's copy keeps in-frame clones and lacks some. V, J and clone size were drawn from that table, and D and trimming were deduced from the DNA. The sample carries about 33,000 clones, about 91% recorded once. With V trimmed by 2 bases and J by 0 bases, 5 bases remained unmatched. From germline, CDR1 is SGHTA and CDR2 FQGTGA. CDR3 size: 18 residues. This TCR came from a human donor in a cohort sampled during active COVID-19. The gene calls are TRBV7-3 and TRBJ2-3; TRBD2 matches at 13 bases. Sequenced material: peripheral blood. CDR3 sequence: CASSLGTSGTVSTDTQYF. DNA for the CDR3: TGTGCCAGCAGCTTAGGGACTAGCGGGACTGTTAGCACAGATACGCAGTATTTT.